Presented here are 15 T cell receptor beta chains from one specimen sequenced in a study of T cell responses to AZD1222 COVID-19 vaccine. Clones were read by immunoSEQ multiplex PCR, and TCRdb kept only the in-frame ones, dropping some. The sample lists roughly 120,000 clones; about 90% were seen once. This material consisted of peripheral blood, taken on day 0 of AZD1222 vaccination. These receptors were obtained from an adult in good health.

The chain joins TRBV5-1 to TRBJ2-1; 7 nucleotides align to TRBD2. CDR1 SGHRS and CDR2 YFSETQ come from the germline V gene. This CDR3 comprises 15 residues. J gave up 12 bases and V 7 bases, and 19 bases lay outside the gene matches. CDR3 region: CASSELERGPVGQFF. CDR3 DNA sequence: TGCGCCAGCTCCGAGTTGGAGCGGGGCCCCGTAGGGCAGTTCTTC.

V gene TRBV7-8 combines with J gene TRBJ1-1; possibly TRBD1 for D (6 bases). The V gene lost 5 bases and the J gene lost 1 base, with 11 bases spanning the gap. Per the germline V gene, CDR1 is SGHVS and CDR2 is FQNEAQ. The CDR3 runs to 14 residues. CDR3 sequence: CASSLDSGNTEAFF. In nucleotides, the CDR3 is TGTGCCAGCAGCCTGGACAGCGGGAACACTGAAGCTTTCTTT.

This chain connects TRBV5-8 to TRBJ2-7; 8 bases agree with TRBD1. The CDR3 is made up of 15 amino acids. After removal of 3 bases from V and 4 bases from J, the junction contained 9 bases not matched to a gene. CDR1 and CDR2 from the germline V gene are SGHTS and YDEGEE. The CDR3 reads CASSSGQGGWYEQYF. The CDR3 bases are TGTGCCAGCAGCTCCGGACAGGGAGGATGGTACGAGCAGTACTTC.

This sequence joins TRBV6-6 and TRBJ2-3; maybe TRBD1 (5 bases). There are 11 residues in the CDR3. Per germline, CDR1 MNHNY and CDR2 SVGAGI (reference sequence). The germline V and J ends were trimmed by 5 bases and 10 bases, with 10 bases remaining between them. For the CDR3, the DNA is TGTGCCAGCAGTCGGCAGGGCGCGCAGTATTTT. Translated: CASSRQGAQYF.

The CDR3 sequence: CASKPGQGVSEQYF. The CDR3 DNA reads as TGTGCCAGCAAGCCGGGACAGGGGGTTTCCGAGCAGTACTTC. The rearrangement joins TRBV2 to TRBJ2-7, with TRBD1 identical over 11 bases. Germline loops: CDR1 SNHLY, CDR2 FYNNEI. V was clipped by 7 bases and J by 6 bases; unmatched bases: 8. The CDR3 consists of 14 residues.

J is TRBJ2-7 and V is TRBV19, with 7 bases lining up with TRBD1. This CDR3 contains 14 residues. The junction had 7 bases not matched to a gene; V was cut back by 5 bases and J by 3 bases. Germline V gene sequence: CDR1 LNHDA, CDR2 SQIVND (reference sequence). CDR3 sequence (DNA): TGTGCCAGTAGTCTTCGGGACAGACTCTACGAGCAGTACTTC. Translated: CASSLRDRLYEQYF.

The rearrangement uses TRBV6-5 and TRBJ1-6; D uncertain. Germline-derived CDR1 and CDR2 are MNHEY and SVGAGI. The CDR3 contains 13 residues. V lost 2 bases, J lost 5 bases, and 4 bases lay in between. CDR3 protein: CASSYADNSPLHF. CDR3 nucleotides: TGTGCCAGCAGTTACGCAGATAATTCACCCCTCCACTTT.

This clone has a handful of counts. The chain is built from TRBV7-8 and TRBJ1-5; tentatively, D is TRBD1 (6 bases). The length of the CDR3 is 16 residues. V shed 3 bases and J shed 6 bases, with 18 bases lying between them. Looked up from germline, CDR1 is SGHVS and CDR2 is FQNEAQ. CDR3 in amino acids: CASSFLGQGLGQPQHF. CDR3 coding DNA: TGTGCCAGCAGCTTCCTGGGGCAGGGGCTGGGTCAGCCCCAGCATTTT.

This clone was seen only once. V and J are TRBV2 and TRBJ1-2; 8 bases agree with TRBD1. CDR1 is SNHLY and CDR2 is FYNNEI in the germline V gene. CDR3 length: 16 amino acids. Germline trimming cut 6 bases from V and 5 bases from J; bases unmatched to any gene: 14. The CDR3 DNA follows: TGTGCCAGCAGCGCCAGCCAGACAGGGGTCAGGTATGGCTACACCTTC. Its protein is CASSASQTGVRYGYTF.

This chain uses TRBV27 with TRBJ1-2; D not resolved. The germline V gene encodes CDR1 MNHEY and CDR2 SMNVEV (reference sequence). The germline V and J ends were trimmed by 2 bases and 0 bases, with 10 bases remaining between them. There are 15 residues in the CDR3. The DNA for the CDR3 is TGTGCCAGCAGTTTAAGTCGACTCGCTAACTATGGCTACACCTTC. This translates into CASSLSRLANYGYTF.

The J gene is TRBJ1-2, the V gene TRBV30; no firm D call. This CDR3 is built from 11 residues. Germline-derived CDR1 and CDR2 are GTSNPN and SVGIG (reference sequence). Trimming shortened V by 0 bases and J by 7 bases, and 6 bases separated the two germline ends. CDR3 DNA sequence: TGTGCCTGGAGTGTACTGGGTGGCTACACCTTC. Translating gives CAWSVLGGYTF.

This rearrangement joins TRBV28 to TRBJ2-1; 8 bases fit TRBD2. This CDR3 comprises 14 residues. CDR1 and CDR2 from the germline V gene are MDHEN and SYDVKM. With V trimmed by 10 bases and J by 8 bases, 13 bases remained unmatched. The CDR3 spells CATIRSGSKDEQFF. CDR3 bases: TGTGCCACCATCCGGAGCGGGAGCAAGGATGAGCAGTTCTTC. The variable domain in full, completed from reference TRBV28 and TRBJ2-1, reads DVKVTQSSRYLVKRTGEKVFLECVQDMDHENMFWYRQDPGLGLRLIYFSYDVKMKEKGDIPEGYSVSREKKERFSLILESASTNQTSMYLCATIRSGSKDEQFFGPGTRLTVL.

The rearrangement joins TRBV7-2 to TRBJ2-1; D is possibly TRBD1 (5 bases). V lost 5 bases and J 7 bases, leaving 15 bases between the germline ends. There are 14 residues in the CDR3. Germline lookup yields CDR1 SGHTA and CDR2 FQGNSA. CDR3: CASSLSTSGNEQFF. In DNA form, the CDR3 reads TGTGCCAGCAGCCTTTCAACCTCAGGGAATGAGCAGTTCTTC.

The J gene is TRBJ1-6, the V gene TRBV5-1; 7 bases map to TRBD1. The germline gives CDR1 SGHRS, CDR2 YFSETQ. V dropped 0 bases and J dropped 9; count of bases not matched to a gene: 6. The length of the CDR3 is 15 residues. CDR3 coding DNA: TGCGCCAGCAGCTTGGCCGGGACAGTTGCTTCACCCCTCCACTTT. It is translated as CASSLAGTVASPLHF.

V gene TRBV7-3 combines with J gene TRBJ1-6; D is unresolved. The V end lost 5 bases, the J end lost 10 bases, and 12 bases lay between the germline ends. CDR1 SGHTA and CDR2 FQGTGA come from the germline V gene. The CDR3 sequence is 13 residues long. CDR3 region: CASSLERQSPLHF. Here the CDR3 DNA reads TGTGCCAGCAGCCTCGAAAGGCAGTCACCCCTCCACTTT.